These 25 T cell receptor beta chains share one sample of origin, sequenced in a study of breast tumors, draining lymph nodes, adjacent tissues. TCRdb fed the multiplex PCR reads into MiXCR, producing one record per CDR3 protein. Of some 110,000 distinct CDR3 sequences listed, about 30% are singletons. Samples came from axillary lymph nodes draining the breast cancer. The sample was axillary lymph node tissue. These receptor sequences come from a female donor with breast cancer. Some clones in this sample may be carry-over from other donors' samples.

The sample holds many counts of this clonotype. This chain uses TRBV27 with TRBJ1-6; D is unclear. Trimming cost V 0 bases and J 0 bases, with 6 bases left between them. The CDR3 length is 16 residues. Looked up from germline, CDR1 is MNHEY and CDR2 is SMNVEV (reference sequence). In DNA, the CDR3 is TGTGCCAGCAGTTTATCGAGGAGCTCCTATAATTCACCCCTCCACTTT. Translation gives CASSLSRSSYNSPLHF.

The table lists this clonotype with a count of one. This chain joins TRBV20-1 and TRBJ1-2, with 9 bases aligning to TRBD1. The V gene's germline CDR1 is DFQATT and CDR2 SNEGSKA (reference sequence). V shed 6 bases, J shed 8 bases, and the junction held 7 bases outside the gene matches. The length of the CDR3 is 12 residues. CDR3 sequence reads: CSADRGIYGYTF. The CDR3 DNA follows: TGCAGTGCGGACAGGGGAATTTACGGCTACACCTTC.

The CDR3 is CASSSRTGYNYGYTF. CDR3 nucleotide sequence: TGTGCCAGTAGTTCCCGGACGGGTTATAACTATGGCTACACCTTC. V is TRBV19 and J is TRBJ1-2, with no clear D. The germline V gene has CDR1 LNHDA and CDR2 SQIVND (reference sequence). The CDR3 has 15 residues. V was trimmed by 5 bases and J by 1 base, leaving 14 bases between them.

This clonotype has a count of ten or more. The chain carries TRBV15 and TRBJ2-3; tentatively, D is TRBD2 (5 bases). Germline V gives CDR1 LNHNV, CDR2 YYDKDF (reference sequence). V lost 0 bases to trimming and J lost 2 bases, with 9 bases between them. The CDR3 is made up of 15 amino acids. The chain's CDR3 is CATSREGGFTDTQYF. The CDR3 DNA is TGTGCCACCAGCAGAGAGGGCGGGTTCACAGATACGCAGTATTTT.

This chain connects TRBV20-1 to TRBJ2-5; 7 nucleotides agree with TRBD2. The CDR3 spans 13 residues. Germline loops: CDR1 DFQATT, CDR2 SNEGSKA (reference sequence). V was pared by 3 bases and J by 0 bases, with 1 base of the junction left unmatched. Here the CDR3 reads CSASGGNQETQYF. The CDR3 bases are TGCAGTGCTAGCGGGGGGAACCAAGAGACCCAGTACTTC.

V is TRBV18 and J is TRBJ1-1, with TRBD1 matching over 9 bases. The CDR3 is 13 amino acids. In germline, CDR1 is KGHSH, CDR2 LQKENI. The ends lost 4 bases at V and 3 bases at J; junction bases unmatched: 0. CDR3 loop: CASSRQGDTEAFF. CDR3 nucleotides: TGTGCCAGCTCACGACAGGGGGACACTGAAGCTTTCTTT.

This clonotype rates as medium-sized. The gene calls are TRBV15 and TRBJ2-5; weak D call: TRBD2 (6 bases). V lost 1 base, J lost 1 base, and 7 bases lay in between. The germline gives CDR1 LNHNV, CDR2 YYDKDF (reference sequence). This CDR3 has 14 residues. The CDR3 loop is CATSRVGLQETQYF. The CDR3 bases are TGTGCCACCAGCAGAGTGGGACTCCAAGAGACCCAGTACTTC.

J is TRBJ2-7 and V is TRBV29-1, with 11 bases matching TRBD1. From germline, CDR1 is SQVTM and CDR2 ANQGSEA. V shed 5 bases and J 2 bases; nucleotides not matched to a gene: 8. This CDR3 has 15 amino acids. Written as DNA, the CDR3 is TGCAGCGTTTCCCACCCGGGACAGGGGGCCTACGAGCAGTACTTC. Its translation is CSVSHPGQGAYEQYF.

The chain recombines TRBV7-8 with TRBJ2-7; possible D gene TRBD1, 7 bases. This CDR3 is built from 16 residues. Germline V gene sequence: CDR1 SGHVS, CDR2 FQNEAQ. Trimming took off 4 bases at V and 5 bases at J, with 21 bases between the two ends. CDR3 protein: CASSSPAGTVFNEQYF. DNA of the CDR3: TGTGCCAGCAGCTCCCCCGCGGGGACAGTTTTCAACGAGCAGTACTTC.

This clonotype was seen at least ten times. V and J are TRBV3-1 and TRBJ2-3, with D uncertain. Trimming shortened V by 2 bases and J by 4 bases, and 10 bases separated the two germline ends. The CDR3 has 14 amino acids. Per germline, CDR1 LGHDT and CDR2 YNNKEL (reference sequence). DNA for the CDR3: TGTGCCAGCAGCCAACCCTTCGGCCCAGATACGCAGTATTTT. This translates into CASSQPFGPDTQYF.

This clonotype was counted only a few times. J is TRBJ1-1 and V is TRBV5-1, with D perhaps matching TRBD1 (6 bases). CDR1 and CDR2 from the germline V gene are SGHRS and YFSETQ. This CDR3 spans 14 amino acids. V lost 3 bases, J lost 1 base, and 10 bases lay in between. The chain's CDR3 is CASSYGQKNTEAFF. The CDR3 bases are TGCGCCAGCAGCTATGGACAGAAGAACACTGAAGCTTTCTTT. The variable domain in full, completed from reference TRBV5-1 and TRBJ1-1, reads KAGVTQTPRYLIKTRGQQVTLSCSPISGHRSVSWYQQTPGQGLQFLFEYFSETQRNKGNFPGRFSGRQFSNSRSEMNVSTLELGDSALYLCASSYGQKNTEAFFGQGTRLTVV.

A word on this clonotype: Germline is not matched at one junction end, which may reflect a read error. The CDR3 loop is CASGRGTKVSVTEELFF. The CDR3 coding sequence is TGCGCCAGCGGCAGGGGGACGAAGGTTTCGGTGACCGAGGAGCTGTTTTTT. V gene TRBV5-1 combines with J gene TRBJ2-2; 7 nucleotides agree with TRBD1. Germline V CDR1 and CDR2: SGHRS, YFSETQ. This CDR3 has 17 residues.

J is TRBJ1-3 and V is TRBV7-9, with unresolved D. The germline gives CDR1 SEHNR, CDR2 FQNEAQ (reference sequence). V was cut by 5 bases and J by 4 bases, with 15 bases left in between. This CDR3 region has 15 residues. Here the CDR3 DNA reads TGTGCCAGCAGCGAACTTCGCGTTCAGGGAAACACCATATATTTT. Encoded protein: CASSELRVQGNTIYF. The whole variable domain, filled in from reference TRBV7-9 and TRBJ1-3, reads DTGVSQNPRHKITKRGQNVTFRCDPISEHNRLYWYRQTLGQGPEFLTYFQNEAQLEKSRLLSDRFSAERPKGSFSTLEIQRTEQGDSAMYLCASSELRVQGNTIYFGEGSWLTVV.

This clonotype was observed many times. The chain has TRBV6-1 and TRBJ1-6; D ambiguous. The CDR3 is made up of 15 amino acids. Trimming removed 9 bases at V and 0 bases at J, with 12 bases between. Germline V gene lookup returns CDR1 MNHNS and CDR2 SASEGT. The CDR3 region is CASGSSSSYNSPLHF. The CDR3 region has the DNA TGTGCCAGTGGAAGCAGTAGCTCCTATAATTCACCCCTCCACTTT.

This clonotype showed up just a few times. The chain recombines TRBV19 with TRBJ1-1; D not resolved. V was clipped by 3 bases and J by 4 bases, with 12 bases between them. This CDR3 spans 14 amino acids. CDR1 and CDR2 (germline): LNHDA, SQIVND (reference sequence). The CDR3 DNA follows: TGTGCCAGTAGTATCGCCCGCCGAGGCACTGAAGCTTTCTTT. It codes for CASSIARRGTEAFF.

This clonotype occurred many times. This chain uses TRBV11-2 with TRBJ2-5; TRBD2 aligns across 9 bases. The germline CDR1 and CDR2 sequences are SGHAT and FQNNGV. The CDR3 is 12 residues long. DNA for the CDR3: TGTGCGAGCGCGGGGGGGCCTGGGACCCAGTACTTC. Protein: CASAGGPGTQYF. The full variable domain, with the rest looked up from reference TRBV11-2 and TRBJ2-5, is EAGVAQSPRYKIIEKRQSVAFWCNPISGHATLYWYQQILGQGPKLLIQFQNNGVVDDSQLPKDRFSAERLKGVDSTLKIQPAKLEDSAVYLCASAGGPGTQYFGPGTRLLVL.

The CDR3 here is CATSRGTALSTDTQYF. In DNA form, the CDR3 reads TGTGCCACCAGCAGAGGGACAGCACTTAGCACAGATACGCAGTATTTT. This rearrangement joins TRBV15 to TRBJ2-3, with D possibly being TRBD1 (6 bases). CDR1 LNHNV and CDR2 YYDKDF come from the germline V gene (reference sequence). Trimming cost V 1 base and J 0 bases, with 11 bases left between them. The CDR3 covers 16 residues.

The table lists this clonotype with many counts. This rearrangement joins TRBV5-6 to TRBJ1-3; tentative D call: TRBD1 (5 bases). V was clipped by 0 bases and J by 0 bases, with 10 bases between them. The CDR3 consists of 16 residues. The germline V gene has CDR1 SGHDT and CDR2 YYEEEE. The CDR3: CASSLDRDPSGNTIYF. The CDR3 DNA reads TGTGCCAGCAGCTTGGATCGGGACCCCTCTGGAAACACCATATATTTT.

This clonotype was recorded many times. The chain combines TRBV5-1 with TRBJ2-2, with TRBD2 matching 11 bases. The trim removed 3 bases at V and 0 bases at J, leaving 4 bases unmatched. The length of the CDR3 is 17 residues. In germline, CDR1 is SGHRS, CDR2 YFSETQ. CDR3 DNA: TGCGCCAGCAGCTCAACTAGCGGGGGTGCGAACACCGGGGAGCTGTTTTTT. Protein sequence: CASSSTSGGANTGELFF.

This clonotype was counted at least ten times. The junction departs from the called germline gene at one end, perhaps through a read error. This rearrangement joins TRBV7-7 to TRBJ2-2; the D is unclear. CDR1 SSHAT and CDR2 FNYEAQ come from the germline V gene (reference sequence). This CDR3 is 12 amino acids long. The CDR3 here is CASSTPTGELFF. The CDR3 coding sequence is TGTGCTAGCAGCACCCCCACCGGGGAGCTGTTTTTT.

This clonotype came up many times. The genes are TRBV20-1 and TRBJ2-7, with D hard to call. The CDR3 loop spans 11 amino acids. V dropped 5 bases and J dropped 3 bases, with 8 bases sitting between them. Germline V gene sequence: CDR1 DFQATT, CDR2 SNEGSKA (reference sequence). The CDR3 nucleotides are TGCAGTGCTTACCAATACTACGAGCAGTACTTC. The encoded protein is CSAYQYYEQYF.

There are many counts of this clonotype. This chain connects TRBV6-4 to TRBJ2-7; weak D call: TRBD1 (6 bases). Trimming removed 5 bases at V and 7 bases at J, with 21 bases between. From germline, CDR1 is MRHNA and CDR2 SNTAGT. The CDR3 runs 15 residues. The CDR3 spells CASSPEWPQGQEQYF. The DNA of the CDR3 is TGTGCCAGCAGTCCGGAGTGGCCACAGGGTCAGGAGCAGTACTTC.

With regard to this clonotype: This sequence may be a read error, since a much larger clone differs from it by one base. CDR3 loop: CASGGASSGADTGELFF. The CDR3 coding sequence is TGTGCCTCAGGGGGGGCCTCGAGCGGGGCTGACACCGGGGAGCTGTTTTTT. The genes are TRBV28 and TRBJ2-2; D possibly matches TRBD1 or TRBD2 (7 bases each). This CDR3 is built from 17 residues. V lost 11 bases, J lost 3 bases, and 25 bases lay in between. The V gene's germline CDR1 is MDHEN and CDR2 SYDVKM. Looking up the rest from reference TRBV28 and TRBJ2-2 gives the full variable domain: DVKVTQSSRYLVKRTGEKVFLECVQDMDHENMFWYRQDPGLGLRLIYFSYDVKMKEKGDIPEGYSVSREKKERFSLILESASTNQTSMYLCASGGASSGADTGELFFGEGSRLTVL.

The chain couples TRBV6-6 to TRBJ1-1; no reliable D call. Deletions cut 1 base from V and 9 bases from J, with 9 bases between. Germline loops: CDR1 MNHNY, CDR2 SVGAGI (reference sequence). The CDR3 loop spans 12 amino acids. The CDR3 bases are TGTGCCAGCAGTTACTTAGGCCCTAAAGCTTTCTTT. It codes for CASSYLGPKAFF.

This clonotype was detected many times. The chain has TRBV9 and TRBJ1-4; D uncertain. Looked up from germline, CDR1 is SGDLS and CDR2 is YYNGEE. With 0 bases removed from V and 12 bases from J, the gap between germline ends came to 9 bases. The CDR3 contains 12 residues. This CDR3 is CASSVGGSELFF. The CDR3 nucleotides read TGTGCCAGCAGCGTAGGCGGGAGTGAACTGTTTTTT.